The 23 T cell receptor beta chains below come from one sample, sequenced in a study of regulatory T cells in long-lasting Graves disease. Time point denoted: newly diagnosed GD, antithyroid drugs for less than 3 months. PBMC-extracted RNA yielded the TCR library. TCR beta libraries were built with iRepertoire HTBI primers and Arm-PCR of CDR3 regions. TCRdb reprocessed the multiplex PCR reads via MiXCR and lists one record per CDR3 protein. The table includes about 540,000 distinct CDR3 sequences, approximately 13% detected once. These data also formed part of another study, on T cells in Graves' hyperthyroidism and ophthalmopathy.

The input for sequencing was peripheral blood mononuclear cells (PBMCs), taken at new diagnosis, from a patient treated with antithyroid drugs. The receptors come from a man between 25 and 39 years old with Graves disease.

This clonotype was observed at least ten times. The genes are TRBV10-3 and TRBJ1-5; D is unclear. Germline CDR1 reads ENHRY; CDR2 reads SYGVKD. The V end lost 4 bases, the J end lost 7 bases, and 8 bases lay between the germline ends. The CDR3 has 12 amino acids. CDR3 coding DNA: TGTGCCATCAGTGGCGTGGGACAGCCCCAGCATTTT. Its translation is CAISGVGQPQHF.

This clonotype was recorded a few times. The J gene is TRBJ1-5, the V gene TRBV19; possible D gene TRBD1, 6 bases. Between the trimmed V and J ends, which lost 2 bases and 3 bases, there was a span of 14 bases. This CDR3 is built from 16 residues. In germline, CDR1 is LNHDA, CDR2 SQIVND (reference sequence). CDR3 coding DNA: TGTGCCAGTAGTATAAATTTGGGACATCTCAATCAGCCCCAGCATTTT. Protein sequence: CASSINLGHLNQPQHF. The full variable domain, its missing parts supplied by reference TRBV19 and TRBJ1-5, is DGGITQSPKYLFRKEGQNVTLSCEQNLNHDAMYWYRQDPGQGLRLIYYSQIVNDFQKGDIAEGYSVSREKKESFPLTVTSAQKNPTAFYLCASSINLGHLNQPQHFGDGTRLSIL.

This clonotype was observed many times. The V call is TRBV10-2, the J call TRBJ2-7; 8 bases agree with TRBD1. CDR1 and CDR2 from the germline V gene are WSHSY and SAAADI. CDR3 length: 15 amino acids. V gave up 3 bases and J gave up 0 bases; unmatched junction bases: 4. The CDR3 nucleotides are TGCGCCAGCAGTGATTGGGACAGGAGCTCCTACGAGCAGTACTTC. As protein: CASSDWDRSSYEQYF.

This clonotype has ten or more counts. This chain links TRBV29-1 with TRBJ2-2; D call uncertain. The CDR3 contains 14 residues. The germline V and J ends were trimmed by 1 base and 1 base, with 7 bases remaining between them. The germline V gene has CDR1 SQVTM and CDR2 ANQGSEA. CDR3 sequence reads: CSVEGFQNTGELFF. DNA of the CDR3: TGCAGCGTTGAAGGCTTTCAGAACACCGGGGAGCTGTTTTTT.

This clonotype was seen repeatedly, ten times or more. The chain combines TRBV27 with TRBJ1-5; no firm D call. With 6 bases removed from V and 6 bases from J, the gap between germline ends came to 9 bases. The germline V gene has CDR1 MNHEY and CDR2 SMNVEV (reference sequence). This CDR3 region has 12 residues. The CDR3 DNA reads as TGTGCCAGCAGCTTCGTGGGTCAGCCCCAGCATTTT. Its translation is CASSFVGQPQHF.

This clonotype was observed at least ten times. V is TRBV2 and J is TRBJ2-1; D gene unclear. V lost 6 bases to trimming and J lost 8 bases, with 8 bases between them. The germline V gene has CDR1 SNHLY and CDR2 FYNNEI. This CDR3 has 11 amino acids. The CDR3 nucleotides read TGTGCCAGCAGGCAGTGGTATGAGCAGTTCTTC. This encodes CASRQWYEQFF.

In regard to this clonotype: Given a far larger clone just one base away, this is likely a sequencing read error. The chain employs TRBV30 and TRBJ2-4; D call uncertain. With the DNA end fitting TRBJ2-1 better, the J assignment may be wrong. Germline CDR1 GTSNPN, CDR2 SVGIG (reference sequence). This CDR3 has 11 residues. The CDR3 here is CTWSIPPSQFF. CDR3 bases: TGTACCTGGAGTATACCCCCTTCGCAGTTCTTC.

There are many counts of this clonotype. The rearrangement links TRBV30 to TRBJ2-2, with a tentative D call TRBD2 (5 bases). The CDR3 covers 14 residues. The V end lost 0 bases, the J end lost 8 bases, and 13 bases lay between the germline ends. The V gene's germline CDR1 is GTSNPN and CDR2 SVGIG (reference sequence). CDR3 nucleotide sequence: TGTGCCTGGAGTGTGTCCGGGGTTAATGGGGAGCTGTTTTTT. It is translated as CAWSVSGVNGELFF.

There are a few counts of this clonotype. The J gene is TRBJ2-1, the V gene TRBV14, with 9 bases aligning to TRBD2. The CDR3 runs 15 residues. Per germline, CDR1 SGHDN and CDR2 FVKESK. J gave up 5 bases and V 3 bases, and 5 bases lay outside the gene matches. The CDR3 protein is CASSHRIAGDNEQFF. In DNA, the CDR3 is TGTGCCAGCAGCCATCGGATAGCGGGAGACAATGAGCAGTTCTTC.

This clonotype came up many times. The CDR3 nucleotides read TGCGCCAGCAGCTGGGGCAGGGGCCCCTCCTACAATGAGCAGTTCTTC. As protein: CASSWGRGPSYNEQFF. The chain combines TRBV5-1 with TRBJ2-1; a weak D match, TRBD1 (6 bases). V shed 3 bases and J shed 0 bases, with 13 bases lying between them. Germline lookup yields CDR1 SGHRS and CDR2 YFSETQ. The CDR3 is 16 residues long.

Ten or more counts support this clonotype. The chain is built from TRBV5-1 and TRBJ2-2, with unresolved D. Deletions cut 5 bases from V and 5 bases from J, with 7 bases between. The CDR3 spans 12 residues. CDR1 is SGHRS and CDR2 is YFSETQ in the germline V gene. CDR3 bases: TGCGCCAGCAGGGTGGATACCGGGGAGCTGTTTTTT. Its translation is CASRVDTGELFF.

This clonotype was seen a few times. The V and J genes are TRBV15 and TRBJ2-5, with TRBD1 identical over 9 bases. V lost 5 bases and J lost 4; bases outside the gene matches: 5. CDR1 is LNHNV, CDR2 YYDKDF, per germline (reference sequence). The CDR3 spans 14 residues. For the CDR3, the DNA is TGTGCCACCAGCTACCGGGACAGGGTAGAGACCCAGTACTTC. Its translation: CATSYRDRVETQYF.

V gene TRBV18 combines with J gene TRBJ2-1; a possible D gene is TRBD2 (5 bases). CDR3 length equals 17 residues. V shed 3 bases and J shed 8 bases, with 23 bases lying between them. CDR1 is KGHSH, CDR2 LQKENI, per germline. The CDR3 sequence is CASSPMGGPAEGHEQFF. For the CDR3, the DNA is TGTGCCAGCTCACCGATGGGCGGGCCCGCTGAGGGCCATGAGCAGTTCTTC.

This CDR3 is CASSTRTSSTGELFF. The CDR3 DNA follows: TGTGCCAGCAGCACTCGGACTAGCAGCACCGGGGAGCTGTTTTTT. The rearrangement uses TRBV7-2 and TRBJ2-2; TRBD2 matches 8 bases. Germline loops: CDR1 SGHTA, CDR2 FQGNSA. The CDR3 spans 15 residues. V shed 5 bases, J shed 4 bases, and the junction held 6 bases outside the gene matches.

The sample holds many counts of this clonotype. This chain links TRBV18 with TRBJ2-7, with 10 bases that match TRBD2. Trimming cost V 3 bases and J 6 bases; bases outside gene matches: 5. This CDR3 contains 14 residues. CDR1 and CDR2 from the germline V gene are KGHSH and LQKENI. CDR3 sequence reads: CASSPGTSAPEQYF. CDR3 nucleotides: TGTGCCAGCTCACCCGGGACTAGCGCCCCCGAGCAGTACTTC.

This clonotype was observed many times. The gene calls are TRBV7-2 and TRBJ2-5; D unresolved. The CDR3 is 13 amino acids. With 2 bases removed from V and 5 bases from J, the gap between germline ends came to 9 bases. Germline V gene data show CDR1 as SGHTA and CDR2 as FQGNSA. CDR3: CASSLWLEETQYF. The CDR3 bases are TGTGCCAGCAGCTTATGGTTGGAGGAGACCCAGTACTTC.

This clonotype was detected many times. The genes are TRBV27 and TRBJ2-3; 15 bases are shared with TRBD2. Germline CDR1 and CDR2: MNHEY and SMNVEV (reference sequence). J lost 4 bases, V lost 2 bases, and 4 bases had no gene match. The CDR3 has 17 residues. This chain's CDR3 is CASSLEGLAGGADTQYF. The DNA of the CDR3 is TGTGCCAGCAGTTTAGAGGGACTAGCGGGAGGTGCAGATACGCAGTATTTT.

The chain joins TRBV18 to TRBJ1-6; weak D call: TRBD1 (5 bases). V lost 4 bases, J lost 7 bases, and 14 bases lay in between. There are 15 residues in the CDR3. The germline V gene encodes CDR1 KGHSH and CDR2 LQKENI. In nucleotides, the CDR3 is TGTGCCAGCTCACGTTCAGAGGGGATCAATTCACCCCTCCACTTT. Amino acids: CASSRSEGINSPLHF.

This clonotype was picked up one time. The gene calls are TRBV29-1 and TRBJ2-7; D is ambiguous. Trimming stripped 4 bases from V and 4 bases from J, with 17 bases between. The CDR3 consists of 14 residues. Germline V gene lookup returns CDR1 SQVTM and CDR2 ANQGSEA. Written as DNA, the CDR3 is TGCAGCGTTGGCCCGAAAGGAGCCGATTACGAGCAGTACTTC. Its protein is CSVGPKGADYEQYF.

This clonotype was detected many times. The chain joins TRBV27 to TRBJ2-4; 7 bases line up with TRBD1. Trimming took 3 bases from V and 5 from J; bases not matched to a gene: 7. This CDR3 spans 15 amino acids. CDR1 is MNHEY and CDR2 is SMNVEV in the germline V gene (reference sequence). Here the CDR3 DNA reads TGTGCCAGCAGTTTTTTAAGGGGGCTGGAAAACATTCAGTACTTC. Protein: CASSFLRGLENIQYF.

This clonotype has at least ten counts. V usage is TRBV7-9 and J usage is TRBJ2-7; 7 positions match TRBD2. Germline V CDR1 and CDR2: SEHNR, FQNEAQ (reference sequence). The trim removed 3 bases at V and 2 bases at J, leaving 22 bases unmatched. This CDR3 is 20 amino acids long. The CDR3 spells CASSLGRETFGLADPYEQYF. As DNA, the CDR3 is TGTGCCAGCAGCTTGGGAAGAGAAACCTTCGGGCTAGCGGATCCCTACGAGCAGTACTTC. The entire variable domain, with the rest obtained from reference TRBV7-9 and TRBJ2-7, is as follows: DTGVSQNPRHKITKRGQNVTFRCDPISEHNRLYWYRQTLGQGPEFLTYFQNEAQLEKSRLLSDRFSAERPKGSFSTLEIQRTEQGDSAMYLCASSLGRETFGLADPYEQYFGPGTRLTVT.

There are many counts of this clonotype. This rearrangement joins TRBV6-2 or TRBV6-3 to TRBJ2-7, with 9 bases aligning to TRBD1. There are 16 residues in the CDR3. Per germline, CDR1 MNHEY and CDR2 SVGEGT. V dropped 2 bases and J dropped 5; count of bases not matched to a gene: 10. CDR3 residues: CASSYGQGSSVNEQYF. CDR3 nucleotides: TGTGCCAGCAGTTACGGACAGGGGTCTAGCGTCAACGAGCAGTACTTC.

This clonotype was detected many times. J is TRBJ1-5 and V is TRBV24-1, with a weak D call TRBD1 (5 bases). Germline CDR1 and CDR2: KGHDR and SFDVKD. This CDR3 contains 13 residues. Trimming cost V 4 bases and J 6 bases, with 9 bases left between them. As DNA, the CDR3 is TGTGCCACCAGTGACAGGGTGTTTCAGCCCCAGCATTTT. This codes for CATSDRVFQPQHF.